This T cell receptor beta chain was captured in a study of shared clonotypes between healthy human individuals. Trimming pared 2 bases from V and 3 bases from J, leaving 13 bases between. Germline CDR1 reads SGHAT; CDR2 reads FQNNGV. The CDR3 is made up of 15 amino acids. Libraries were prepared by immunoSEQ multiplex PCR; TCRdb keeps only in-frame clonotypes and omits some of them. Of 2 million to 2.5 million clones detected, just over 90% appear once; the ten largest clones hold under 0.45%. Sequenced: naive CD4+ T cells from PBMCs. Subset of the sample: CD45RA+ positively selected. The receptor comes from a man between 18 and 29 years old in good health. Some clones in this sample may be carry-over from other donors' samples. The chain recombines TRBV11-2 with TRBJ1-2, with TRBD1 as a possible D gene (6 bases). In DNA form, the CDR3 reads TGTGCCAGCAGCTTACGCAGGACAGACCACTATGGCTACACCTTC. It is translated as CASSLRRTDHYGYTF.